A single sample is the source of the 15 T cell receptor beta chains below, sequenced in a study of technical replicates of blood from several donors. Assay: immunoSEQ multiplex PCR; the TCRdb copy retains only in-frame clones and omits some. The sample lists around 78,000 clones; around 94% were seen once. The sample comprised T cells isolated from PBMCs. The receptors were sampled from a human donor in good health.

The chain links TRBV9 to TRBJ1-2; D is uncertain. The germline V gene encodes CDR1 SGDLS and CDR2 YYNGEE. The CDR3 totals 13 residues. Trimming pared 0 bases from V and 8 bases from J, leaving 11 bases between. This CDR3 reads CASSVGAFRGYTF. The CDR3 nucleotides read TGTGCCAGCAGCGTAGGGGCGTTTAGGGGCTACACCTTC.

This chain connects TRBV5-1 to TRBJ2-7, with TRBD1 matching 7 bases. V shed 0 bases and J 3 bases; nucleotides not matched to a gene: 9. Germline V gene lookup returns CDR1 SGHRS and CDR2 YFSETQ. The CDR3 is made up of 16 amino acids. In DNA form, the CDR3 reads TGCGCCAGCAGCTTGGCGGGACAGCAGATTTACTACGAGCAGTACTTC. This translates into CASSLAGQQIYYEQYF. Combining the CDR3 with reference TRBV5-1 and TRBJ2-7 gives the whole variable domain KAGVTQTPRYLIKTRGQQVTLSCSPISGHRSVSWYQQTPGQGLQFLFEYFSETQRNKGNFPGRFSGRQFSNSRSEMNVSTLELGDSALYLCASSLAGQQIYYEQYFGPGTRLTVT.

This chain uses TRBV27 with TRBJ1-1; D is perhaps TRBD1 (6 bases). This CDR3 spans 12 amino acids. Trimming left V 6 bases short and J 3 bases short, with 8 bases between. From germline, CDR1 is MNHEY and CDR2 SMNVEV (reference sequence). The CDR3 DNA is TGTGCCAGCAGGTACAGGGACACTGAAGCTTTCTTT. Its protein product is CASRYRDTEAFF.

The chain uses TRBV29-1 and TRBJ1-4; D uncertain. The CDR3 consists of 13 residues. CDR1 is SQVTM and CDR2 is ANQGSEA in the germline V gene. V lost 5 bases and J lost 0, with 7 bases in between. The CDR3 DNA is TGCAGCGTTCACAAGACAACTAATGAAAAACTGTTTTTT. Its translation: CSVHKTTNEKLFF. Full variable domain (rest looked up from reference TRBV29-1 and TRBJ1-4): SAVISQKPSRDICQRGTSLTIQCQVDSQVTMMFWYRQQPGQSLTLIATANQGSEATYESGFVIDKFPISRPNLTFSTLTVSNMSPEDSSIYLCSVHKTTNEKLFFGSGTQLSVL.

This clone appeared once. The V and J genes are TRBV6-6 and TRBJ1-1; maybe TRBD1 (6 bases). Trimming cost V 6 bases and J 1 base, with 6 bases left between them. The CDR3 totals 12 residues. Per germline, CDR1 MNHNY and CDR2 SVGAGI (reference sequence). CDR3 nucleotides: TGTGCCAGCAGGACAGGGAACACTGAAGCTTTCTTT. Translating it yields CASRTGNTEAFF.

The chain has TRBV5-1 and TRBJ2-3, with TRBD2 matching over 7 bases. Germline lookup yields CDR1 SGHRS and CDR2 YFSETQ. The ends lost 0 bases at V and 2 bases at J; junction bases unmatched: 12. The CDR3 totals 18 residues. CDR3: CASSLAAFRGLLTDTQYF. CDR3 sequence (DNA): TGCGCCAGCAGCTTGGCGGCTTTTAGGGGACTACTCACAGATACGCAGTATTTT.

This clone was detected a few times. The genes are TRBV19 and TRBJ1-5; D is undetermined. This CDR3 has 14 residues. V gave up 9 bases and J gave up 6 bases, with 18 bases separating them. Germline assignment: CDR1 LNHDA and CDR2 SQIVND (reference sequence). The CDR3 sequence is CASEEDYASQPQHF. CDR3 coding DNA: TGTGCCAGCGAAGAGGACTACGCTAGTCAGCCCCAGCATTTT.

The chain couples TRBV10-3 to TRBJ1-1; D possibly corresponds to TRBD1 (5 bases). The CDR3 loop spans 14 amino acids. The V end was cut by 5 bases, the J end by 3 bases, with 13 bases between. The V gene's germline CDR1 is ENHRY and CDR2 SYGVKD. The CDR3 nucleotides are TGTGCCATCAGTTCCCGGGGGGAGGACACTGAAGCTTTCTTT. Encoded protein: CAISSRGEDTEAFF.

The chain uses TRBV10-3 and TRBJ2-7; D is possibly TRBD2 (5 bases). V dropped 6 bases and J dropped 2 bases, with 14 bases sitting between them. Looked up from germline, CDR1 is ENHRY and CDR2 is SYGVKD. The CDR3 length is 14 residues. The CDR3 loop is CAISRVDGTYEQYF. DNA for the CDR3: TGTGCCATCAGCCGCGTCGACGGGACCTACGAGCAGTACTTC.

The J gene is TRBJ1-5, the V gene TRBV19; weak D call: TRBD1 (5 bases). This CDR3 is built from 15 residues. Trimming pared 6 bases from V and 4 bases from J, leaving 16 bases between. Germline CDR1 is LNHDA and CDR2 is SQIVND (reference sequence). The CDR3 loop is CASRILGERNQPQHF. The CDR3 nucleotides read TGTGCCAGTAGGATCCTAGGGGAAAGGAATCAGCCCCAGCATTTT.

The chain carries TRBV2 and TRBJ1-2; 9 positions agree with TRBD1. The CDR3 covers 16 residues. V gave up 5 bases and J gave up 4 bases; unmatched junction bases: 11. The germline V gene has CDR1 SNHLY and CDR2 FYNNEI. The CDR3 spells CASSQSRDRESYGYTF. In DNA form, the CDR3 reads TGTGCCAGCAGTCAGTCCCGGGACAGGGAGAGCTATGGCTACACCTTC.

The table lists this clone with a count of one. The chain carries TRBV7-2 and TRBJ2-3, with D uncertain. There are 12 residues in the CDR3. Per the germline V gene, CDR1 is SGHTA and CDR2 is FQGNSA. Trimming took 5 bases from V and 2 from J, leaving 5 bases between them. In DNA form, the CDR3 reads TGTGCCAGCAGCCCCTACACAGATACGCAGTATTTT. Translation gives CASSPYTDTQYF.

The chain is built from TRBV19 and TRBJ2-1, with D tentatively TRBD2 (6 bases). This CDR3 spans 16 amino acids. V lost 5 bases and J lost 3, with 17 bases in between. Germline loops: CDR1 LNHDA, CDR2 SQIVND (reference sequence). CDR3 bases: TGTGCCAGTAGTGCCCTGAGGCGGGGACTCTACAATGAGCAGTTCTTC. Translated: CASSALRRGLYNEQFF.

V is TRBV27 and J is TRBJ2-5; D is unresolved. The V gene lost 5 bases and the J gene lost 2 bases, with 12 bases spanning the gap. This CDR3 is 14 amino acids long. CDR1 is MNHEY, CDR2 SMNVEV, per germline (reference sequence). The CDR3 loop is CASSPSRRQETQYF. In DNA form, the CDR3 reads TGTGCCAGCAGTCCGTCGAGGCGGCAAGAGACCCAGTACTTC.

The CDR3 nucleotides are TGTGCCTGGAGTGTTGGGTCAGACTTTAGCTCACCCCTCCACTTT. Translating it yields CAWSVGSDFSSPLHF. J is TRBJ1-6 and V is TRBV30, with unresolved D. Trimming took off 0 bases at V and 10 bases at J, with 16 bases between the two ends. The CDR3 covers 15 residues. The V gene's germline CDR1 is GTSNPN and CDR2 SVGIG (reference sequence).